This TCR beta chain came from a study of CD8+ T cells in alopecia areata. Looking at the study overall: Treated patients were given oral tofacitinib, which was dosed at 5 to 10 mg twice daily. Tofacitinib administration persisted for 6 to 18 months, succeeded by 6 months off drug.

This clone occurred a few times. Antigen specificity is unknown. Study-wide results and caveats: Patients showed less clear TCR sequence sharing than mice, possibly partly because of HLA diversity. For lesional scalp, especially alopecia totalis/universalis, clonality was higher than in normal scalp.

J was trimmed by 9 bases and V by 1 base; bases with no gene match: 12. The CDR3 length is 17 residues. Germline values: CDR1 SGHDT, CDR2 YYEEEE. The authors extracted RNA and reverse transcribed it into cDNA as the sequencing template. Measured with immunoSEQ multiplex PCR; TCRdb has only the in-frame clones, and not every one. Altogether hundreds of thousands of clones are present, roughly two thirds being singletons, with the ten largest covering 1% to 1.5%. This chain uses TRBV5-6 with TRBJ2-2; 10 bases fit TRBD1. Sequencing used CD4+ T cells sorted from blood, obtained at week 0. The receptor was derived from a human donor with alopecia areata. The CDR3 DNA reads as TGTGCCAGCAGCTTGACCCCTGACAGGGGGCGAAGCAGGGAGCTGTTTTTT. The encoded protein is CASSLTPDRGRSRELFF.